A selection of T cell receptor beta chains follows, all from one sample in a study of shared T cell receptors in the human thymus. Sequencing was performed with immunoSEQ multiplex PCR; in TCRdb, only in-frame clones are kept and a portion is missing. Of about 380,000 clones in the sample, around 93% are singletons; the top ten hold approximately 0.02%. Sequenced: thymocytes. These receptors were taken from a human donor. CDR3s include the opening cysteine and the closing phenylalanine or tryptophan. The D gene is left open where the match is weak. Size tells how often a clone was seen (once, few, many) or the class of an expanded clone, and some rows leave it out.

v_gene	d_gene	abundance	j_gene	CDR3aa	CDR3nt
TRBV29-1	TRBD1	.	TRBJ2-3	CSVDPQGFRTDTQYF	TGCAGCGTTGATCCACAGGGGTTTCGCACAGATACGCAGTATTTT
TRBV29-1	.	.	TRBJ2-7	CSVLVGEQIWGFYEQYF	TGCAGCGTTTTGGTAGGGGAACAAATTTGGGGTTTCTACGAGCAGTACTTC
TRBV7-2	TRBD2	.	TRBJ2-1	CASSSGTSLNNEQFF	TGTGCCAGCAGCTCCGGGACTAGCCTCAACAATGAGCAGTTCTTC
TRBV11-2	TRBD2	.	TRBJ2-7	CATSRAGGPYEQYF	TGTGCCACCAGCCGAGCGGGAGGGCCGTACGAGCAGTACTTC
TRBV5-4	TRBD1	.	TRBJ1-3	CASSLVGPDRDSGNTIYF	TGTGCCAGCAGCTTGGTAGGCCCCGACAGGGACTCTGGAAACACCATATATTTT
TRBV5-1	TRBD1	.	TRBJ1-1	CASSPRGGQGRGTEAFF	TGCGCCAGCAGCCCCCGCGGGGGACAGGGGCGAGGAACTGAAGCTTTCTTT
TRBV7-9	.	.	TRBJ2-7	CASSLDGDEQYF	TGTGCCAGCAGTTTGGATGGGGACGAGCAGTACTTC
TRBV6-1	TRBD1	.	TRBJ2-7	CASSRDSPAYYEQYF	TGTGCCAGCAGTCGGGACAGCCCGGCCTACTACGAGCAGTACTTC
TRBV27	.	.	TRBJ2-7	CASMKGFSYEQYF	TGTGCCAGCATGAAAGGGTTTTCCTACGAGCAGTACTTC
TRBV28	TRBD2	.	TRBJ2-1	CASSPRVAGSLNEQFF	TGTGCCAGCAGTCCAAGGGTAGCGGGATCACTTAATGAGCAGTTCTTC
TRBV11-3	TRBD2	.	TRBJ2-3	CASSLDPRLAGLRADTQYF	TGTGCCAGCAGCTTAGATCCGCGGCTAGCGGGCTTAAGGGCAGATACGCAGTATTTT
TRBV27	.	.	TRBJ2-5	CASSPLGEETQYF	TGTGCCAGCAGTCCTCTGGGGGAAGAGACCCAGTACTTC
TRBV27	.	.	TRBJ1-1	CASSSGKRGNTEAFF	TGTGCCAGCAGTTCGGGGAAGCGAGGGAACACTGAAGCTTTCTTT
TRBV2	.	.	TRBJ2-4	CASRGGAKNIQYF	TGTGCCAGCAGAGGGGGGGCCAAAAACATTCAGTACTTC
TRBV28	TRBD1	.	TRBJ1-3	CASSRDPGQGNTIYF	TGTGCCAGCAGCCGTGACCCGGGACAGGGAAACACCATATATTTT
TRBV27	.	.	TRBJ2-7	CASSLLKGQPYF	TGTGCCAGCAGTTTATTGAAGGGACAACCTTACTTC
TRBV6-5	TRBD2	few	TRBJ2-7	CASSLAGGPGRYEQYF	TGTGCCAGCAGTTTAGCGGGAGGGCCGGGCAGATACGAGCAGTACTTC
TRBV9	TRBD1	once	TRBJ1-2	CASSAGGGIYGYTF	TGTGCCAGCAGCGCAGGGGGAGGGATCTATGGCTACACCTTC
TRBV27	TRBD1	.	TRBJ1-1	CASSLQPKTGGVSTEAFF	TGTGCCAGCAGTCTCCAGCCCAAGACAGGGGGGGTTAGCACTGAAGCTTTCTTT
TRBV15	.	.	TRBJ2-7	CATSRANATSYEQYF	TGTGCCACCAGCAGAGCTAATGCCACCTCCTACGAGCAGTACTTC
TRBV28	TRBD1	.	TRBJ2-6	CASSFLTGAPPGANVLTF	TGTGCCAGCAGTTTTCTTACAGGGGCTCCTCCTGGGGCCAACGTCCTGACTTTC
TRBV6-1	.	once	TRBJ2-3	CASNDFRDFTDTQYF	TGTGCCAGCAATGATTTCCGGGACTTCACAGATACGCAGTATTTT
TRBV28	.	.	TRBJ2-7	CASSRTVPYEQYF	TGTGCCAGCAGTAGGACAGTCCCCTACGAGCAGTACTTC
TRBV4-2	.	.	TRBJ2-6	CASSLVDSGANVLTF	TGTGCCAGCAGCCTAGTAGACTCTGGGGCCAACGTCCTGACTTTC
TRBV7-9	.	.	TRBJ2-2	CASSLERSRGGELFF	TGTGCCAGCAGCTTAGAAAGGTCCCGGGGCGGGGAGCTGTTTTTT
TRBV28	.	.	TRBJ1-2	CASSLIGWEGYTF	TGTGCCAGCAGTTTAATCGGGTGGGAGGGCTACACCTTC
TRBV7-2	.	.	TRBJ2-7	CASSLVVRGRGEQYF	TGTGCCAGCAGCTTAGTTGTTAGGGGTAGGGGCGAGCAGTACTTC
TRBV27	.	.	TRBJ1-1	CASSLKRGRNTEAFF	TGTGCCAGCAGTTTAAAGCGTGGGAGGAACACTGAAGCTTTCTTT
TRBV5-4	.	.	TRBJ2-3	CASSLYGRETDTQYF	TGTGCCAGCAGCTTGTACGGACGGGAGACAGATACGCAGTATTTT
TRBV20-1	.	.	TRBJ2-1	CSAWGGFF	TGCAGTGCTTGGGGCGGTTTCTTC
TRBV7-7	.	.	TRBJ1-2	CASSPGKGYGYTF	TGTGCTAGCAGCCCCGGTAAAGGCTATGGCTACACCTTC
TRBV10-1	.	.	TRBJ1-5	CASRKGAPQHF	TGCGCCAGCAGGAAAGGGGCCCCCCAGCATTTT
TRBV11-2	.	once	TRBJ2-7	CASSHTAGEQYF	TGTGCCAGCAGTCATACGGCGGGTGAGCAGTACTTC
TRBV27	.	.	TRBJ2-1	CASSFSRPSSYNEQFF	TGTGCCAGCAGTTTCTCCCGCCCGAGCTCCTACAATGAGCAGTTCTTC
TRBV14	.	.	TRBJ2-7	CASSQVQTPYEQYF	TGTGCCAGCAGCCAAGTCCAAACCCCCTACGAGCAGTACTTC
TRBV18	.	.	TRBJ2-5	CASSPPGHSRETQYF	TGTGCCAGCTCACCACCAGGTCACAGCCGGGAGACCCAGTACTTC
TRBV27	TRBD2	.	TRBJ2-1	CASSLEGREKTPSSYNEQFF	TGTGCCAGCAGTTTAGAGGGGCGGGAGAAAACCCCTAGCTCCTACAATGAGCAGTTCTTC
TRBV21-1	.	.	TRBJ2-5	CASSKFRWEQLNGQTQYF	TGTGCCAGCAGCAAATTCAGGTGGGAACAACTTAATGGGCAGACCCAGTACTTC
TRBV9	.	.	TRBJ1-1	CASSGGGAEAFF	TGTGCCAGCAGCGGTGGGGGGGCTGAAGCTTTCTTT
TRBV29-1	.	.	TRBJ1-2	CSVEQETSTF	TGCAGCGTTGAACAGGAGACATCCACCTTC
TRBV25-1	.	.	TRBJ2-5	CASSTGGGSEETQYF	TGTGCCAGCTCAACCGGTGGGGGGTCCGAAGAGACCCAGTACTTC
TRBV5-1	.	once	TRBJ2-4	CASSPHGAKNIQYF	TGCGCCAGCAGCCCCCACGGGGCCAAAAACATTCAGTACTTC
TRBV18	.	.	TRBJ2-1	CASSPGLRADASYNEQFF	TGTGCCAGCTCACCAGGACTACGCGCGGATGCCTCCTACAATGAGCAGTTCTTC
TRBV15	.	.	TRBJ2-1	CATSTHPVTGIEQFF	TGTGCCACCAGCACGCACCCCGTAACAGGGATTGAGCAGTTCTTC
TRBV28	.	.	TRBJ1-1	CASIEDKRTEAFF	TGTGCCAGCATTGAGGACAAGCGGACTGAAGCTTTCTTT
TRBV29-1	.	.	TRBJ2-1	CSVVWRPSYNEQFF	TGCAGCGTTGTGTGGAGACCCTCCTACAATGAGCAGTTCTTC
TRBV6-1	.	once	TRBJ2-3	CASSGAATDTQYF	TGTGCCAGCAGTGGGGCTGCCACAGATACGCAGTATTTT
TRBV27	TRBD2	.	TRBJ2-1	CASSLYREGAYNEQFF	TGTGCCAGCAGTTTATATCGGGAGGGAGCCTACAATGAGCAGTTCTTC
TRBV7-2	TRBD2	.	TRBJ2-5	CASSLVWTSGIRIETQYF	TGTGCCAGCAGCTTAGTTTGGACTAGCGGGATACGGATTGAGACCCAGTACTTC
TRBV11-3	TRBD1	.	TRBJ2-7	CASSPRTGGYEQYF	TGTGCCAGCAGCCCTCGGACAGGGGGCTACGAGCAGTACTTC
TRBV7-2	TRBD2	.	TRBJ2-7	CASSLVGGSSHEQYF	TGTGCCAGCAGCTTAGTGGGCGGGAGTTCCCACGAGCAGTACTTC
TRBV28	.	.	TRBJ1-5	CASSPREVSQPQHF	TGTGCCAGCAGTCCGCGGGAGGTCAGTCAGCCCCAGCATTTT